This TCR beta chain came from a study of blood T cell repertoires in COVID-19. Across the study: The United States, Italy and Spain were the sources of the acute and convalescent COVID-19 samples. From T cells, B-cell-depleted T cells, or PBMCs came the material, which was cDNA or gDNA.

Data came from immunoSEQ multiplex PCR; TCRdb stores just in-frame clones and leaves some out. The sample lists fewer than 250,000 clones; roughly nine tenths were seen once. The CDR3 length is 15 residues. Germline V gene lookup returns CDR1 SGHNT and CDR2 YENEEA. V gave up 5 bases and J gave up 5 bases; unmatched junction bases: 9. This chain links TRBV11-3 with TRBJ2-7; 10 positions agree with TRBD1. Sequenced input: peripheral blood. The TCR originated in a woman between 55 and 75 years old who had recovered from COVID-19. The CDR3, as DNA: TGTGCCAGCAGCCCTGGGACAGGGGTCTTGGACGAGCAGTACTTC. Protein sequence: CASSPGTGVLDEQYF.